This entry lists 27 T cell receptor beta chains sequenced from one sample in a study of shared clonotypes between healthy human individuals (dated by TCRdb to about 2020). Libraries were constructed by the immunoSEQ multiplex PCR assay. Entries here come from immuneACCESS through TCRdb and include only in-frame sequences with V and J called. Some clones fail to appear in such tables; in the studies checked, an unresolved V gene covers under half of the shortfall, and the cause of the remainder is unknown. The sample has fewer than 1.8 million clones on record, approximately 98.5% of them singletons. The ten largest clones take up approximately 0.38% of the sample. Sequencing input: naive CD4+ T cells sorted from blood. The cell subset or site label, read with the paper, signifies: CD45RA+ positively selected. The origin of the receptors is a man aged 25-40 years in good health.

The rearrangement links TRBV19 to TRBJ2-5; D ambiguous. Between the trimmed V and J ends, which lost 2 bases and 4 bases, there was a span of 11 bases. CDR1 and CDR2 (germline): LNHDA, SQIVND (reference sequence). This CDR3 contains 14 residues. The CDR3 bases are TGTGCCAGTAGTATAAGCCCAGGACGAGAGACCCAGTACTTC. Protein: CASSISPGRETQYF.

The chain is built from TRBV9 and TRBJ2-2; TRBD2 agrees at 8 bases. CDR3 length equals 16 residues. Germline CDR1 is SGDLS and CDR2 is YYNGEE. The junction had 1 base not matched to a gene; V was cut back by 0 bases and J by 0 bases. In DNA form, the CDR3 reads TGTGCCAGCAGCGTAGGAGCGGGGGCGAACACCGGGGAGCTGTTTTTT. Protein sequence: CASSVGAGANTGELFF.

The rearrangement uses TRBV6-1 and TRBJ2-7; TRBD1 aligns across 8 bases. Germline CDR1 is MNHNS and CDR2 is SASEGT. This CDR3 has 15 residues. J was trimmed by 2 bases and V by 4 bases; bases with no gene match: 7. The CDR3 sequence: CASSATGTGTYEQYF. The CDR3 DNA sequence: TGTGCCAGCAGTGCTACCGGGACAGGCACCTACGAGCAGTACTTC.

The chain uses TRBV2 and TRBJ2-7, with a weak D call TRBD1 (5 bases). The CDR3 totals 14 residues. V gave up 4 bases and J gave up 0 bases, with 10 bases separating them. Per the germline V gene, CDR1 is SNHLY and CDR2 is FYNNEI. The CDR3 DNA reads TGTGCCAGCAGTGGGACACGCGGCTCCTACGAGCAGTACTTC. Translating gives CASSGTRGSYEQYF.

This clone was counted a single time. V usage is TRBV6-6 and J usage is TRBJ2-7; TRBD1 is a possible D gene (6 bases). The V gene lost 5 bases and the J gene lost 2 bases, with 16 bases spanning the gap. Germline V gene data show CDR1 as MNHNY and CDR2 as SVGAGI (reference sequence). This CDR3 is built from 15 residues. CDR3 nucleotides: TGTGCCAGCAGTACCTCTGACAGGCCCACCTACGAGCAGTACTTC. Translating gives CASSTSDRPTYEQYF.

The CDR3 region is CASSRGAVAGDYEQYF. CDR3 coding DNA: TGCGCCAGCAGCCGGGGTGCGGTAGCGGGAGACTACGAGCAGTACTTC. The V gene is TRBV5-1, the J gene TRBJ2-7; 9 bases match TRBD2. V lost 4 bases to trimming and J lost 3 bases; unmatched junction nucleotides: 11. The germline CDR1 and CDR2 sequences are SGHRS and YFSETQ. The CDR3 has 16 residues.

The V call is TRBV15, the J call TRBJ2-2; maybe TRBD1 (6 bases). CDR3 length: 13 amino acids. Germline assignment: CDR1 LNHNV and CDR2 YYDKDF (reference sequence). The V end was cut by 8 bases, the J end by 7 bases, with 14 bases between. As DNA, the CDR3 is TGTGCCACCGTGGACAGACAAGACGGGGAGCTGTTTTTT. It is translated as CATVDRQDGELFF.

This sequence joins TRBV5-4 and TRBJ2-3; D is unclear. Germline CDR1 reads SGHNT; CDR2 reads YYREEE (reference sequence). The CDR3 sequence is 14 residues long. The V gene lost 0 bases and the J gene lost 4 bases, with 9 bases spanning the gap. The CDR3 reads CASSLGKGSDTQYF. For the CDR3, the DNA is TGTGCCAGCAGCTTGGGGAAGGGTTCAGATACGCAGTATTTT.

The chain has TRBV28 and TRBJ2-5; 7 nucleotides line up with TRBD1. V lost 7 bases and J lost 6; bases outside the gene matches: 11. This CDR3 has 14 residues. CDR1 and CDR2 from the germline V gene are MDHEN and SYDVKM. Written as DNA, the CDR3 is TGTGCCAGCAAGGGACAGACGATCCTGAAGACCCAGTACTTC. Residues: CASKGQTILKTQYF.

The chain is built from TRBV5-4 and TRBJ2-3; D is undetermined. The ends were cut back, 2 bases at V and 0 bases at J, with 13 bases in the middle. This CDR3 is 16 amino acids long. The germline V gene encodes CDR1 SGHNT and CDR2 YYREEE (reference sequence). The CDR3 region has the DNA TGTGCCAGCAGCTTACCCCGTGGTCCTAGCACAGATACGCAGTATTTT. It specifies CASSLPRGPSTDTQYF.

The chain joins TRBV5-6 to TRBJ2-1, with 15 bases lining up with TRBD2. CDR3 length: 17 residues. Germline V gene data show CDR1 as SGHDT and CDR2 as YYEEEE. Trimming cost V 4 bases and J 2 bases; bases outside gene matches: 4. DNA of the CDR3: TGTGCCAGCAGCCTCCGGACTAGCGGGAGGGCCTACAATGAGCAGTTCTTC. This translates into CASSLRTSGRAYNEQFF.

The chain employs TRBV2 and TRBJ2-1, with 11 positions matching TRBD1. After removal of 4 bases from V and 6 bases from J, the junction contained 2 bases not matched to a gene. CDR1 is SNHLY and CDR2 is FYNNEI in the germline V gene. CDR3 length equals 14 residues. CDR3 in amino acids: CASSGDRGVNEQFF. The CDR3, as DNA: TGTGCCAGCAGTGGGGACAGGGGGGTCAATGAGCAGTTCTTC. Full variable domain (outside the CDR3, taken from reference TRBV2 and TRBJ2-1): EPEVTQTPSHQVTQMGQEVILRCVPISNHLYFYWYRQILGQKVEFLVSFYNNEISEKSEIFDDQFSVERPDGSNFTLKIRSTKLEDSAMYFCASSGDRGVNEQFFGPGTRLTVL.

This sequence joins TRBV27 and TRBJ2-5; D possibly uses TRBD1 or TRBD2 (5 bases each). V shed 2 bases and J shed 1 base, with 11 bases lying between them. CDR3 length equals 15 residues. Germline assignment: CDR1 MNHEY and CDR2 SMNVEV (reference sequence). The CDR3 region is CASSLVRDLQETQYF. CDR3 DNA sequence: TGTGCCAGCAGTTTAGTGAGGGACCTCCAAGAGACCCAGTACTTC.

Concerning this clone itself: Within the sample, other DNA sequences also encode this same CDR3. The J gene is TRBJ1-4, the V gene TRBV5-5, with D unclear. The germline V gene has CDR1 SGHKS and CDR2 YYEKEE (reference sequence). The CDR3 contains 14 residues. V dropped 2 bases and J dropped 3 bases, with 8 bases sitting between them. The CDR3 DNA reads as TGTGCCAGCAGCTTAGGGATATCTAATGAAAAACTGTTTTTT. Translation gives CASSLGISNEKLFF.

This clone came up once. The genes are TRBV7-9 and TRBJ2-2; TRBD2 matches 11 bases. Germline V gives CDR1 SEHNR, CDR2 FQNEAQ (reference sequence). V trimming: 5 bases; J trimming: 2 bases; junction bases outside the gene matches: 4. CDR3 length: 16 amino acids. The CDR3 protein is CASSNRLAGNTGELFF. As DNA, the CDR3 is TGTGCCAGCAGCAACAGACTAGCGGGAAACACCGGGGAGCTGTTTTTT.

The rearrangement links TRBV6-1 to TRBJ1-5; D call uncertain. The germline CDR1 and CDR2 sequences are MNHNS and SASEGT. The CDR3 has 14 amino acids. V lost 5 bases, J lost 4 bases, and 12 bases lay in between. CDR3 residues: CASSPRRGNQPQHF. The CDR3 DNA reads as TGTGCCAGCAGTCCCCGTCGGGGAAATCAGCCCCAGCATTTT.

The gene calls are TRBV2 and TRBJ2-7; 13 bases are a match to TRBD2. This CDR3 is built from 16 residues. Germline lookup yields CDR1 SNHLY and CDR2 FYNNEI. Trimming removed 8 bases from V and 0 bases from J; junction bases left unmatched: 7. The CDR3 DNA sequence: TGTGCCAGCCGGACTAGCGGGAGTCGAAGCTCCTACGAGCAGTACTTC. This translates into CASRTSGSRSSYEQYF.

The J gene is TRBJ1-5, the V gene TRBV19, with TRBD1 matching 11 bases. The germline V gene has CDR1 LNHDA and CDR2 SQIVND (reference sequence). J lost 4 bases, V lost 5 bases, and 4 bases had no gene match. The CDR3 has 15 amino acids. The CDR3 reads CASSLDRGRNQPQHF. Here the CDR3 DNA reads TGTGCCAGTAGTTTGGACAGGGGGCGGAATCAGCCCCAGCATTTT.

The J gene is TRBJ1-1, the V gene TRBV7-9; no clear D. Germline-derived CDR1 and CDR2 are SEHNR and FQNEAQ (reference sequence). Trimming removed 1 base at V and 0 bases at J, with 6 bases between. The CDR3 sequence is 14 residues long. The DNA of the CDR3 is TGTGCCAGCAGCTTAGGGACTATGAACACTGAAGCTTTCTTT. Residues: CASSLGTMNTEAFF.

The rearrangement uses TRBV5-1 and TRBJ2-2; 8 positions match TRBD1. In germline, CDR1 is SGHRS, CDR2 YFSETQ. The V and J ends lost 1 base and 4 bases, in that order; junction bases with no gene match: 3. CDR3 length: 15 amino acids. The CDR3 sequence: CASSLRTGRTGELFF. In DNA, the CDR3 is TGCGCCAGCAGCTTGAGGACAGGGCGCACCGGGGAGCTGTTTTTT.

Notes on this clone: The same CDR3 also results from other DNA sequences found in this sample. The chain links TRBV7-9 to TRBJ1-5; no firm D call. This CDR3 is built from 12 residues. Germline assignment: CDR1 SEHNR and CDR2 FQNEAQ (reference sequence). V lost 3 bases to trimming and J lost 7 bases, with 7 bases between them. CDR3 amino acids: CASSLLGQPQHF. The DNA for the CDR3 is TGTGCCAGCAGCTTGTTGGGGCAGCCCCAGCATTTT.

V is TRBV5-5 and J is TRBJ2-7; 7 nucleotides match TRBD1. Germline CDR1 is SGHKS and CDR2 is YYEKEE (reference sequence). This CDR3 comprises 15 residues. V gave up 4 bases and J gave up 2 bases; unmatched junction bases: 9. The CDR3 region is CASSLTGRLAYEQYF. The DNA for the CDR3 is TGTGCCAGCAGCCTGACAGGGCGGCTAGCCTACGAGCAGTACTTC.

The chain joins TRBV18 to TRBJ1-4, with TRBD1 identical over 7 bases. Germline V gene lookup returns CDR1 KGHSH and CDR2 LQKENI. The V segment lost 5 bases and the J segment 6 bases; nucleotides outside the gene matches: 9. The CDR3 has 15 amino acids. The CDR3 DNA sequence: TGTGCCAGCTCAATACGACAGGGTGTTGATGAAAAACTGTTTTTT. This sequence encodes CASSIRQGVDEKLFF.

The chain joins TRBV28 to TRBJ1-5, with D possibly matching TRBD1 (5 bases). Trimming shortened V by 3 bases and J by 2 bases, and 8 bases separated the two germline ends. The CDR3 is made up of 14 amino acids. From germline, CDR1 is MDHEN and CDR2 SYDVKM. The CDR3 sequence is CASSLGEGNQPQHF. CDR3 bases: TGTGCCAGCAGTTTGGGGGAGGGCAATCAGCCCCAGCATTTT.

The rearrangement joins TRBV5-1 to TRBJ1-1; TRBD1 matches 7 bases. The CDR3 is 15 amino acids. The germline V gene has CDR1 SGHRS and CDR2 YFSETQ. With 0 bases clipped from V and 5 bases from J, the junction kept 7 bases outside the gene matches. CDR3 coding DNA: TGCGCCAGCAGCTTGGTCGCAGGGGGGAATACTGAAGCTTTCTTT. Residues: CASSLVAGGNTEAFF.

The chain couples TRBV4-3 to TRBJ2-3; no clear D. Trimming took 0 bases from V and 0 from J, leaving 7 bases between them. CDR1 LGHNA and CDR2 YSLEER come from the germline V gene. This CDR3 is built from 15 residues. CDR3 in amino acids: CASSQDYGSTDTQYF. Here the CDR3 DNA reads TGCGCCAGCAGCCAAGATTATGGGAGCACAGATACGCAGTATTTT.

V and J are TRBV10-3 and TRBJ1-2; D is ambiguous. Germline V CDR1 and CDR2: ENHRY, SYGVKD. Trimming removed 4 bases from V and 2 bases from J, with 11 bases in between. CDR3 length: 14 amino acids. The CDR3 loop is CAISGPVENYGYTF. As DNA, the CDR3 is TGTGCCATCAGTGGGCCAGTAGAAAACTATGGCTACACCTTC.